This T cell receptor beta chain stems from a study of early T cells in non-severe SARS-CoV-2 infection. Whole-study context: From unsorted whole blood, bulk RNA was sequenced, and the chains remained unpaired.

As for this clonotype: Its antigen is not known.

Trimming left V 3 bases short and J 0 bases short, with 7 bases between. The CDR3 consists of 14 residues. Notes on the study in general: Using VDJdb, the matching emphasized anti-spike CD8 responses while missing private and CD4 specificities.

TCRdb independently ran MiXCR on the 5' RACE reads; one entry per CDR3 protein. The sample includes 46,000 or so distinct CDR3 sequences, 13% of them seen just once. This chain joins TRBV12-3 or TRBV12-4 and TRBJ2-3; D is unclear. The specimen was whole blood. The sequence was collected from an adult who was a healthcare worker with PCR-confirmed SARS-CoV-2 infection or an uninfected control (not recorded which). The CDR3 region has the DNA TGTGCCAGCAGTTTCCAACGGAGCACAGATACGCAGTATTTT. As protein: CASSFQRSTDTQYF.